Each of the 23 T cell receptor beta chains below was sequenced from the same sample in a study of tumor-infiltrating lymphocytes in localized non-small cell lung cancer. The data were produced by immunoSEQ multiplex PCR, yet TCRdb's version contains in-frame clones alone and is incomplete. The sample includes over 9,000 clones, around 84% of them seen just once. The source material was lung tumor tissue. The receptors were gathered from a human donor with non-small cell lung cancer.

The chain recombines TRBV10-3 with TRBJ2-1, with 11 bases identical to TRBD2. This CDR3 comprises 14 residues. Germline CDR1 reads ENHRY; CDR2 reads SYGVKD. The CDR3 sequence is CRTGVAGGHGEQFF. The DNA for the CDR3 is TGTAGGACCGGGGTAGCGGGAGGGCACGGTGAGCAGTTCTTC.

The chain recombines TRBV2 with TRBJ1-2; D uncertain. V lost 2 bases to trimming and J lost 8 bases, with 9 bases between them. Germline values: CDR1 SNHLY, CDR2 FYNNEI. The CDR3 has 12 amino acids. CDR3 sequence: CASSEFTAGYTF. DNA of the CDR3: TGTGCCAGCAGTGAATTTACAGCCGGCTACACCTTC.

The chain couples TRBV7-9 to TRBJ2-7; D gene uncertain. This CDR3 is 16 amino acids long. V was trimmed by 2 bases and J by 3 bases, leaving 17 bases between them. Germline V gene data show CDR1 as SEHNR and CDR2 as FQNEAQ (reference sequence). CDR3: CASSLNVGFSIYEQYF. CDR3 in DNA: TGTGCCAGCAGCTTAAACGTGGGGTTCTCTATCTACGAGCAGTACTTC.

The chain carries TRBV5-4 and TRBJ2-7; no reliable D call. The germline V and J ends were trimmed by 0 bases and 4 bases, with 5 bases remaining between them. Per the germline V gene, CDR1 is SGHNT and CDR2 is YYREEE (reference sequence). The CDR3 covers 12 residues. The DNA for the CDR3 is TGTGCCAGCAGCTTGGACCATTACGAGCAGTACTTC. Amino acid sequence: CASSLDHYEQYF.

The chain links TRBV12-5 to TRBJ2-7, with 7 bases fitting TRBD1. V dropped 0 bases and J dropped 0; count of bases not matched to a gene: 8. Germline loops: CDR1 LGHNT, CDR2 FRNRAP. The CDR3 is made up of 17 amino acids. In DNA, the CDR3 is TGTGCTAGTGGTTTGGTACTGGGACAGCCCACCTCCTACGAGCAGTACTTC. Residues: CASGLVLGQPTSYEQYF.

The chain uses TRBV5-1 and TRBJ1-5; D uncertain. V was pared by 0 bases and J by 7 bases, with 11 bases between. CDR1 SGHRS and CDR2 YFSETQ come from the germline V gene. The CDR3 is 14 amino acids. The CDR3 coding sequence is TGCGCCAGCAGCTTGGTCCCCTCGGGGCAGCCCCAGCATTTT. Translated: CASSLVPSGQPQHF.

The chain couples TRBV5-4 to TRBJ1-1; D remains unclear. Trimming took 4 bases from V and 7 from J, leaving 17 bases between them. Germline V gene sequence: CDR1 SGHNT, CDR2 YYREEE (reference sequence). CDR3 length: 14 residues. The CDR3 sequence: CASSLDPTPGEAFF. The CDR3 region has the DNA TGTGCCAGCAGCCTAGACCCAACCCCTGGTGAAGCTTTCTTT. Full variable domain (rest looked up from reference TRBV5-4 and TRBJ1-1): ETGVTQSPTHLIKTRGQQVTLRCSSQSGHNTVSWYQQALGQGPQFIFQYYREEENGRGNFPPRFSGLQFPNYSSELNVNALELDDSALYLCASSLDPTPGEAFFGQGTRLTVV.

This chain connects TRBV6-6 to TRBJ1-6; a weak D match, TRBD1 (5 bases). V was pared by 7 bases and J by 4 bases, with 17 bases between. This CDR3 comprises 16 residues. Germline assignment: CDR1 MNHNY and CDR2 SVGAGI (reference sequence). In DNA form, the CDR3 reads TGTGCCAGCACCAGCGGGAGGGGCGATTATAATTCACCCCTCCACTTT. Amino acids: CASTSGRGDYNSPLHF.

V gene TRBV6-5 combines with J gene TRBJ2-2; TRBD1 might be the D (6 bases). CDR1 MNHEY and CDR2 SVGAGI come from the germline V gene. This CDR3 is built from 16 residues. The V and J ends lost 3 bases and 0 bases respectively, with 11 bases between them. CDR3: CASSYFRQANTGELFF. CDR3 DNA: TGTGCCAGCAGTTATTTTAGACAGGCGAACACCGGGGAGCTGTTTTTT.

CDR3 sequence reads: CASSGGGSPSYEQYF. The CDR3 nucleotides read TGTGCCAGCAGTGGGGGGGGCTCCCCCTCCTACGAGCAGTACTTC. V is TRBV2 and J is TRBJ2-7; TRBD2 is a possible D gene (7 bases). V lost 4 bases and J 0 bases, leaving 13 bases between the germline ends. The CDR3 has 15 residues. The germline CDR1 and CDR2 sequences are SNHLY and FYNNEI.

The CDR3 bases are TGTGCCAGCTCACCACCGGGGGGCGCGATAGACAATGAGCAGTTCTTC. This gives the protein CASSPPGGAIDNEQFF. The chain carries TRBV18 and TRBJ2-1; D may be TRBD1 or TRBD2 (6 bases each). Trimming stripped 0 bases from V and 5 bases from J, with 14 bases between. Germline loops: CDR1 KGHSH, CDR2 LQKENI. The CDR3 length is 16 residues. The full variable domain, with the rest looked up from reference TRBV18 and TRBJ2-1, is NAGVMQNPRHLVRRRGQEARLRCSPMKGHSHVYWYRQLPEEGLKFMVYLQKENIIDESGMPKERFSAEFPKEGPSILRIQQVVRGDSAAYFCASSPPGGAIDNEQFFGPGTRLTVL.

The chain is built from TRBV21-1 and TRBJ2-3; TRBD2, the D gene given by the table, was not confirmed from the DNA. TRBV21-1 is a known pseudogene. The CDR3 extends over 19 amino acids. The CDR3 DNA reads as TGTGCCAGCAGCGGCCCGGGACTAGCGGGGGGGATTGTGACAGATACGCAGTATTTT. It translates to CASSGPGLAGGIVTDTQYF.

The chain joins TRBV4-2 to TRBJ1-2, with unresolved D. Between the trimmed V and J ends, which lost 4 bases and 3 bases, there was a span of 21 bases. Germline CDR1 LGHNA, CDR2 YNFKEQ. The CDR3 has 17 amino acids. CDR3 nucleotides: TGTGCCAGCAGCCCGTGGGGTCGGGGAGTGAACGACTATGGCTACACCTTC. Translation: CASSPWGRGVNDYGYTF.

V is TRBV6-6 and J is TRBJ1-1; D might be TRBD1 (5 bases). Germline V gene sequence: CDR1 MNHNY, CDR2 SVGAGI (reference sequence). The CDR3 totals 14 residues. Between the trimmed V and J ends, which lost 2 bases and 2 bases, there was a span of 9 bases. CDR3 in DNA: TGTGCCAGCAGTTACCCAGGGTCCAACACTGAAGCTTTCTTT. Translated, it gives CASSYPGSNTEAFF.

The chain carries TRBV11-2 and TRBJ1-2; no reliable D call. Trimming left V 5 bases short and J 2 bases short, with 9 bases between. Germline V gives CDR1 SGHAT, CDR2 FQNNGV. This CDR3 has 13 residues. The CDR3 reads CASSDSGNYGYTF. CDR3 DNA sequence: TGTGCCAGCAGCGACTCGGGAAACTATGGCTACACCTTC.

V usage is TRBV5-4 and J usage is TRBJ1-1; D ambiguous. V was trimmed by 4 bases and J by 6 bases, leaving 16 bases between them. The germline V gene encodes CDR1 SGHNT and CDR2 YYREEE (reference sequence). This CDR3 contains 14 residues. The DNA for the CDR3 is TGTGCCAGCAGCCTACGTGGGATCGGCGCTGAAGCTTTCTTT. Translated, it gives CASSLRGIGAEAFF.

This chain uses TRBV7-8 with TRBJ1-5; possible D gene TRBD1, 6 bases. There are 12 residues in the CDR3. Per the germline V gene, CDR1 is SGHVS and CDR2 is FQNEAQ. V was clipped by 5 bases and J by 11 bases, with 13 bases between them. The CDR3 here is CASSATGRAQHF. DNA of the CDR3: TGTGCCAGCAGCGCAACAGGGAGGGCCCAGCATTTT. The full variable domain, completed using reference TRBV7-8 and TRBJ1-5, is GAGVSQSPRYKVAKRGQDVALRCDPISGHVSLFWYQQALGQGPEFLTYFQNEAQLDKSGLPSDRFFAERPEGSVSTLKIQRTQQEDSAVYLCASSATGRAQHFGDGTRLSIL.

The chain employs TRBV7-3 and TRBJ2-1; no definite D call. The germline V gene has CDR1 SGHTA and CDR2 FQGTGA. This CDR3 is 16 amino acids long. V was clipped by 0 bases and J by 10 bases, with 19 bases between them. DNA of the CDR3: TGTGCCAGCAGCTTAACGGCCAGCTCCCTAATCGAGGAGCAGTTCTTC. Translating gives CASSLTASSLIEEQFF. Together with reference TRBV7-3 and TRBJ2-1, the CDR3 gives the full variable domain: GAGVSQTPSNKVTEKGKYVELRCDPISGHTALYWYRQSLGQGPEFLIYFQGTGAADDSGLPNDRFFAVRPEGSVSTLKIQRTERGDSAVYLCASSLTASSLIEEQFFGPGTRLTVL.

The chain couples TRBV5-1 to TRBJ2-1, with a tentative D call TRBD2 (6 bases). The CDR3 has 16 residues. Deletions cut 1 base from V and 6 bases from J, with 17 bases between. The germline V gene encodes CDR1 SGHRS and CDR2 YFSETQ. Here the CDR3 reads CASSLTVGGGGNEQFF. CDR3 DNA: TGCGCCAGCAGCTTGACCGTGGGAGGTGGTGGCAATGAGCAGTTCTTC.

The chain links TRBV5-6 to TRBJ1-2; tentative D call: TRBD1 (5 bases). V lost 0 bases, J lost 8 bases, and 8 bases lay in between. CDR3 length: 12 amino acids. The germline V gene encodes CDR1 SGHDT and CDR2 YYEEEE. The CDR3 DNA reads TGTGCCAGCAGCTTGGCTGGGGGAGGCTACACCTTC. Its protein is CASSLAGGGYTF. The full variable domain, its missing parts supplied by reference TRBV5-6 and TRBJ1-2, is DAGVTQSPTHLIKTRGQQVTLRCSPKSGHDTVSWYQQALGQGPQFIFQYYEEEERQRGNFPDRFSGHQFPNYSSELNVNALLLGDSALYLCASSLAGGGYTFGSGTRLTVV.

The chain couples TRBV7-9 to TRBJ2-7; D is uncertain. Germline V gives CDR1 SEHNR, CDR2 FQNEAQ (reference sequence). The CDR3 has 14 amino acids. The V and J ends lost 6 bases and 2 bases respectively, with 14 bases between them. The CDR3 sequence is CASSTVMGTYEQYF. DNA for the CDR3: TGTGCCAGCAGTACAGTCATGGGAACCTACGAGCAGTACTTC.

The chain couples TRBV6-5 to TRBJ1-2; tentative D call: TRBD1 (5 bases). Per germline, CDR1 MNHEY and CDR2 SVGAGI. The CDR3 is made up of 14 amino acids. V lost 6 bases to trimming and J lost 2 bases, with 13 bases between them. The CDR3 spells CASRQDGGNYGYTF. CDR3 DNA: TGTGCCAGCAGGCAGGACGGGGGAAACTATGGCTACACCTTC.

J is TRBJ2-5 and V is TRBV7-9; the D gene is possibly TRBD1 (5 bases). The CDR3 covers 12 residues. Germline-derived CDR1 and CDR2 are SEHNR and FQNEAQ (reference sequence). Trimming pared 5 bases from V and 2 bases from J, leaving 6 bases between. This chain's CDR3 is CASSGAQETQYF. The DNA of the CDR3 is TGTGCCAGCAGCGGGGCTCAAGAGACCCAGTACTTC.